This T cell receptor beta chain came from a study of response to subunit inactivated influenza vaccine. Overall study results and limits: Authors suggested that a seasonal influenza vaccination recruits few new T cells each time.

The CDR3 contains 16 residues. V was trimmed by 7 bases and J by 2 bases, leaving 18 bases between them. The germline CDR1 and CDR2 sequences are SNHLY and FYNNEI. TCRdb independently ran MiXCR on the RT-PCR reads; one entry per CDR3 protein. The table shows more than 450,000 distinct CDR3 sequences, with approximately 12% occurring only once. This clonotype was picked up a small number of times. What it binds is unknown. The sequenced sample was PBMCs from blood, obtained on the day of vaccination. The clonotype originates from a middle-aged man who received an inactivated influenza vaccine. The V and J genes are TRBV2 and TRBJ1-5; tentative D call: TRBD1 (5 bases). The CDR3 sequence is CASTKRSGVGNQPQHF. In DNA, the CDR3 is TGTGCCAGCACTAAAAGGTCGGGGGTCGGCAATCAGCCCCAGCATTTT.